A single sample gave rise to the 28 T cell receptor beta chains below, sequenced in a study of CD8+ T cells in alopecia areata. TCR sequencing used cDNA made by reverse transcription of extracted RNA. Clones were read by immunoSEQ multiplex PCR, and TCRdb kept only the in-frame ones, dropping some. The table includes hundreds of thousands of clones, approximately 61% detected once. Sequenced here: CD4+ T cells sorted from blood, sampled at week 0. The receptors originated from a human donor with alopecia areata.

CDR3 DNA sequence: TGTGCCAGCCACTTAAACACCGGGGAGCTGTTTTTT. Translating gives CASHLNTGELFF. V is TRBV2 and J is TRBJ2-2; D is uncertain. The ends were cut back, 8 bases at V and 2 bases at J, with 6 bases in the middle. The CDR3 is 12 amino acids. The V gene's germline CDR1 is SNHLY and CDR2 FYNNEI.

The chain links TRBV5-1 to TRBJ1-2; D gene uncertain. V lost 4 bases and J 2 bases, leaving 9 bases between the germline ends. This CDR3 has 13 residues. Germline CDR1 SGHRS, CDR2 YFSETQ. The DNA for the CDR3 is TGCGCCAGCAGCGCCGGAGAAAACTATGGCTACACCTTC. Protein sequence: CASSAGENYGYTF.

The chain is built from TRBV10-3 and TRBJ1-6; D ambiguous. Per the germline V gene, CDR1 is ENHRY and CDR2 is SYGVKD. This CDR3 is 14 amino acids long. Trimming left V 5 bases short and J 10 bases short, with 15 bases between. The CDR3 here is CAISHPGSESPLHF. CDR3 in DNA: TGTGCCATCAGTCATCCAGGATCGGAGTCACCCCTCCACTTT.

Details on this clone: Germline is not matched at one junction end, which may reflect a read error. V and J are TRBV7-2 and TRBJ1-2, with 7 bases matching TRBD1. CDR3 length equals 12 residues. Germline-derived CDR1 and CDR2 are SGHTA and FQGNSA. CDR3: CASSPRRGQQIF. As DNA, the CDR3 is TGTGCCAGCAGCCCAAGACGGGGACAGCAGATCTTC.

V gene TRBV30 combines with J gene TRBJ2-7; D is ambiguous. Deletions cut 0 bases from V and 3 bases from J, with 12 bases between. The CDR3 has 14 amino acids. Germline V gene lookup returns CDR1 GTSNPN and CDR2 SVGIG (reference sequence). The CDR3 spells CAWSVGQVIYEQYF. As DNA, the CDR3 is TGTGCCTGGAGTGTAGGGCAGGTCATCTACGAGCAGTACTTC.

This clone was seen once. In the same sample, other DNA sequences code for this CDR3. The CDR3 DNA reads TGCGCCAGCAGCCTCGGAGGTTACGAGCAGTACTTC. Translated, it gives CASSLGGYEQYF. The chain links TRBV5-1 to TRBJ2-7; a weak D match, TRBD2 (5 bases). CDR3 length: 12 residues. With 4 bases removed from V and 4 bases from J, the gap between germline ends came to 9 bases. CDR1 and CDR2 from the germline V gene are SGHRS and YFSETQ.

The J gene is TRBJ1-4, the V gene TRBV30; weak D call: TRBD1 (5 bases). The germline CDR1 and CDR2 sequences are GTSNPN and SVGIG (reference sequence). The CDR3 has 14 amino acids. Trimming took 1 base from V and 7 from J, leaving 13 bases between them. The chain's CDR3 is CAWSGDSLSEKLFF. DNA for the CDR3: TGTGCCTGGAGTGGGGACTCCTTGAGTGAAAAACTGTTTTTT.

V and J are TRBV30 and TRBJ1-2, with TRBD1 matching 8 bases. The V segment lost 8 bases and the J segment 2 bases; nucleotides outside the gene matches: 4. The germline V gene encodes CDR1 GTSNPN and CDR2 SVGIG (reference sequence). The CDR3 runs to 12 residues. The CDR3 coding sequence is TGTGCCCGGGACAGGAGAAACTATGGCTACACCTTC. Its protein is CARDRRNYGYTF.

DNA for the CDR3: TGTGCCAGCAGTTACGCGGGACAGATAGGAGAGACCCAGTACTTC. Its translation is CASSYAGQIGETQYF. The chain is built from TRBV6-5 and TRBJ2-5; D may be TRBD1 (7 bases). Germline V gives CDR1 MNHEY, CDR2 SVGAGI. Between the trimmed V and J ends, which lost 2 bases and 4 bases, there was a span of 14 bases. The CDR3 consists of 15 residues.

CDR3 amino acids: CATSRDRSYGYTF. The CDR3, as DNA: TGTGCCACCAGCAGAGACCGCTCTTATGGCTACACCTTC. The chain joins TRBV15 to TRBJ1-2; D not certain. Between the trimmed V and J ends, which lost 0 bases and 5 bases, there was a span of 7 bases. Germline V gene data show CDR1 as LNHNV and CDR2 as YYDKDF (reference sequence). The CDR3 consists of 13 residues.

CDR3 residues: CASSYSKQGGETQYF. The CDR3, as DNA: TGTGCCAGCAGTTACTCGAAACAGGGCGGAGAGACCCAGTACTTC. The gene calls are TRBV6-5 and TRBJ2-5; tentative D call: TRBD1 (6 bases). CDR1 and CDR2 (germline): MNHEY, SVGAGI. This CDR3 spans 15 amino acids. V was clipped by 0 bases and J by 4 bases, with 12 bases between them.

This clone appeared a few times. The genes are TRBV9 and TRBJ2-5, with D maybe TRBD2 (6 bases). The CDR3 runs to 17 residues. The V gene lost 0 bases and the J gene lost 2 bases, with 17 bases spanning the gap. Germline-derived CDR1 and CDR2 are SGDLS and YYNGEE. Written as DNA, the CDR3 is TGTGCCAGCAGCGTAGGGGCGGGGCCGTTGGGGCAAGAGACCCAGTACTTC. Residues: CASSVGAGPLGQETQYF.

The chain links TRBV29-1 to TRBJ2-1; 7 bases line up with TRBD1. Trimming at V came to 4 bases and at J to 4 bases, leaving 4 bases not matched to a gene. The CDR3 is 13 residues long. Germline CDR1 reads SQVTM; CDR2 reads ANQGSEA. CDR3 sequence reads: CSVGTGQYNEQFF. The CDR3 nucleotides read TGCAGCGTTGGGACAGGTCAATACAATGAGCAGTTCTTC.

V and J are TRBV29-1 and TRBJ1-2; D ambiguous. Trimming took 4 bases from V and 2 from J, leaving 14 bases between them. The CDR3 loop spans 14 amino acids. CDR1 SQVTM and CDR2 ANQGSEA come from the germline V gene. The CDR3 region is CSVVGTITNYGYTF. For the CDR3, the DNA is TGCAGCGTTGTGGGTACAATCACCAACTATGGCTACACCTTC.

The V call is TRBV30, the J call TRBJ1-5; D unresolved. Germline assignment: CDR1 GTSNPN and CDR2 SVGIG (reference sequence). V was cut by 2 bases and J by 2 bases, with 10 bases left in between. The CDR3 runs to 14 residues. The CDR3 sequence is CAWSLYKGNQPQHF. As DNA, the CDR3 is TGTGCCTGGAGTCTATACAAGGGCAATCAGCCCCAGCATTTT.

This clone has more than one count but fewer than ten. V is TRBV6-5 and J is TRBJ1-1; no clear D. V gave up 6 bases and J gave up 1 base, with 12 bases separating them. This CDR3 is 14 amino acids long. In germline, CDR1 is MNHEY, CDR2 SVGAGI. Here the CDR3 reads CASSPPGRNTEAFF. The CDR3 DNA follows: TGTGCCAGCAGCCCCCCGGGGAGGAACACTGAAGCTTTCTTT.

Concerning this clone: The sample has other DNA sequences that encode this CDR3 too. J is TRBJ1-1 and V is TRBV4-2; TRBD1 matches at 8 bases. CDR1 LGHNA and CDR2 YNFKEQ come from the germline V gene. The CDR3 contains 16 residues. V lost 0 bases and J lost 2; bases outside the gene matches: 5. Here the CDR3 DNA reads TGTGCCAGCAGCCAAGACCGGGACAGGCTTAACACTGAAGCTTTCTTT. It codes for CASSQDRDRLNTEAFF.

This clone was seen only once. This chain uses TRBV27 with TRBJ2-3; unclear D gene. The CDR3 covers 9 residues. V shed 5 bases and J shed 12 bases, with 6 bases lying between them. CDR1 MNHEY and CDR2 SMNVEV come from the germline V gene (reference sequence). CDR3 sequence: CASSPSQYF. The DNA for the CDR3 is TGTGCCAGCAGTCCGAGTCAGTATTTT.

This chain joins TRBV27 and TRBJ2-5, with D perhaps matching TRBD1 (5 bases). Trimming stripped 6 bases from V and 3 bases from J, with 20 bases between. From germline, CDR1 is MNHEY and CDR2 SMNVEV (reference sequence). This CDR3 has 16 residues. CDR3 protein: CASRRSGQSVKETQYF. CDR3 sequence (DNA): TGTGCCAGCAGGAGGTCAGGACAAAGCGTAAAAGAGACCCAGTACTTC.

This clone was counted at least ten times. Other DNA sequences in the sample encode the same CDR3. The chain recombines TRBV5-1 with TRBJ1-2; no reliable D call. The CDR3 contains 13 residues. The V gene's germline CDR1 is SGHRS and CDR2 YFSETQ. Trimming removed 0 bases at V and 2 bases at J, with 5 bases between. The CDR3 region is CASSLGPNYGYTF. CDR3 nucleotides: TGCGCCAGCAGCTTGGGCCCGAACTATGGCTACACCTTC. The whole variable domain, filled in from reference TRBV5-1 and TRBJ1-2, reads KAGVTQTPRYLIKTRGQQVTLSCSPISGHRSVSWYQQTPGQGLQFLFEYFSETQRNKGNFPGRFSGRQFSNSRSEMNVSTLELGDSALYLCASSLGPNYGYTFGSGTRLTVV.

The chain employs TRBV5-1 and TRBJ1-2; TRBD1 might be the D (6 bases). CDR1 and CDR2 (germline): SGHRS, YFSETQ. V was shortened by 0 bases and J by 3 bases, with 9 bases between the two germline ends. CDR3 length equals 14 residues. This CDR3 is CASSLARGDYGYTF. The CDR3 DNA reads TGCGCCAGCAGCTTGGCCAGGGGCGACTATGGCTACACCTTC.

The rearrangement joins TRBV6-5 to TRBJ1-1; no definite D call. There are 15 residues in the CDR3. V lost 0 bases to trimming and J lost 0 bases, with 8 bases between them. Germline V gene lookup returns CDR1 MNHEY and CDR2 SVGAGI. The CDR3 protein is CASSYSFGMNTEAFF. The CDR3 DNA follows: TGTGCCAGCAGTTACTCGTTCGGCATGAACACTGAAGCTTTCTTT.

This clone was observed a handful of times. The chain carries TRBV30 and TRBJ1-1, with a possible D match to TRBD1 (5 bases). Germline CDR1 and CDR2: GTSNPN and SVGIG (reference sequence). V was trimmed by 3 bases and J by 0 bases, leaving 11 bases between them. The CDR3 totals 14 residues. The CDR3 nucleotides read TGTGCCTGGAGGCGACCGACAGTGAACACTGAAGCTTTCTTT. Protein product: CAWRRPTVNTEAFF.

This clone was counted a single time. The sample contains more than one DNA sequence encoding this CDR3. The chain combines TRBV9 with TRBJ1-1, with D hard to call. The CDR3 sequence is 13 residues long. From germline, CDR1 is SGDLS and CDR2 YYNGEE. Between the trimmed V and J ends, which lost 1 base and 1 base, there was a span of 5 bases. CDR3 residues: CASSVNRNTEAFF. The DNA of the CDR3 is TGTGCCAGCAGCGTAAATAGGAACACTGAAGCTTTCTTT.

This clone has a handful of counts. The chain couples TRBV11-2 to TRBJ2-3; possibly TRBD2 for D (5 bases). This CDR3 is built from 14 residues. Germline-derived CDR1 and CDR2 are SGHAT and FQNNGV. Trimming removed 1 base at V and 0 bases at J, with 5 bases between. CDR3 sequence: CASSLGGSTDTQYF. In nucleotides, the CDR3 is TGTGCCAGCAGCTTAGGCGGGAGCACAGATACGCAGTATTTT.

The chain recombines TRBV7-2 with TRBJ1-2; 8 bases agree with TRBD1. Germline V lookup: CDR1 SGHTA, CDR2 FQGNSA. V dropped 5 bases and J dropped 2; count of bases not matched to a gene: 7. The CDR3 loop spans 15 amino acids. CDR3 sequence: CASSRLQGVNYGYTF. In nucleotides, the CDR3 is TGTGCCAGCAGCCGACTACAGGGGGTGAACTATGGCTACACCTTC.

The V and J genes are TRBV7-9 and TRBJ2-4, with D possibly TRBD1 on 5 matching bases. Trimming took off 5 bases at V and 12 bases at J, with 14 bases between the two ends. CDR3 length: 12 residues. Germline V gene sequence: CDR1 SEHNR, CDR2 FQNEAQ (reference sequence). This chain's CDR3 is CASSQQWGDQYF. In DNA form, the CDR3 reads TGTGCCAGCAGCCAACAGTGGGGCGATCAGTACTTC.

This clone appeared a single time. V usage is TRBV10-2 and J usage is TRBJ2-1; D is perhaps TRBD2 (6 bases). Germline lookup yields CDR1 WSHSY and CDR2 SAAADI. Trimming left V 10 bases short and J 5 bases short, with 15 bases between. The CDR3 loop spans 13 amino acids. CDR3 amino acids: CATEGTLNNEQFF. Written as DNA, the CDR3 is TGCGCCACGGAGGGGACTCTAAACAATGAGCAGTTCTTC.